Reported below is one T cell receptor (beta chain). Its target is unknown. 13 Jbeta primers and 60 Vbeta primers were used for the PCR. Sequencing was performed with immunoSEQ multiplex PCR; in TCRdb, only in-frame clones are kept and a portion is missing. In the table there are under 95,000 clones, about 78% of which are singletons. These data come from a study of cytomegalovirus exposure and HLA in healthy donors. Notes on the study in general: Specificity for CMV antigens was confirmed in vitro for a few of the CMV-associated chains. In a later analysis, common viral pathogens appeared linked to several of the most significant clusters.

Deletions cut 2 bases from V and 2 bases from J, with 13 bases between. Per the germline V gene, CDR1 is MNHNY and CDR2 is SVGAGI (reference sequence). This CDR3 has 16 amino acids. The chain has TRBV6-6 and TRBJ1-3, with D possibly TRBD1 on 6 matching bases. The TCR was taken from a male donor in good health and CMV-seronegative. What was sequenced was PBMCs. This CDR3 reads CASSYTKQGTGNTIYF. The CDR3 bases are TGTGCCAGCAGTTACACCAAACAGGGTACTGGAAACACCATATATTTT.